This T cell receptor (beta chain) originates from a study of identical twins (dated by TCRdb to 2015 to 2016). In terms of the full investigation: The study deep-sequenced TCR alpha and beta repertoires from monozygotic twins, unrelated adults of various ages and cord blood to test whether fetal clonotypes persist. To rule out contamination, replicate twin experiments were performed at different times with different library preparation protocols.

All donors were healthy Caucasians. Three unrelated non-twin adults were additionally sequenced: a male aged 18 to 30, a male aged 50 to 60 and a female aged 50 to 60. Miltenyi CD45RO+ enrichment and human naive T-cell isolation kits were used to isolate memory (CD45RO+) and naive T cells from PBMC. Library generation was performed with 5' RACE. This sample was sequenced with an Illumina HiSeq 2000. Template switching added a universal primer binding site, and the final cDNA carried a unique molecular identifier that allowed TCR cDNA molecules to be counted accurately. Specific primers in the conserved constant-segment region were used to synthesize first-strand cDNA for the TCR alpha and beta chains. To control for contamination, every cDNA library was double barcoded, receiving both a SMART-Mk sample barcode and Illumina barcodes. TruSeq adapter sequences along with Illumina sample barcodes were introduced in two successive PCR steps. The Illumina HiSeq platform was used with custom primers to sequence TCR alpha and beta cDNA libraries. Per the original workflow: Unique molecular identifiers were extracted from raw reads with MiGEC, and CDR3 positions were determined with MiXCR. For each individual, recombination models were inferred using an EM algorithm with the repgenHMM and IGoR tools. Shared clonotypes were analyzed with the tcR package in R, and sharing was normalized by the product of cloneset sizes. To study raw recombination without the effects of thymic and clonal selection, out-of-frame nonproductive sequences were analyzed. TCRdb reprocessing: public reads trimmed at Q25 with fastp, clones called with MiXCR, in-frame beta chains kept. Rows with one shared CDR3 protein collapse into an entry with the most common genes and DNA. The V and J calls and clone size are TCRdb's, not the authors'. Present in this sample are 400,000 or so distinct CDR3 sequences, around 9% of which were seen just once. 8% to 9.5% of the sample belongs to the ten largest clones.

Comments on this clonotype: Its antigen target is currently unknown. No qualities accompany the bases; no much larger clone lies one base away.

What the work shows at the level of the full study, not this receptor alone: Compared with coincidental sharing between unrelated individuals, out-of-frame TCR alpha sequences shared between twins showed an excess of sequences with low generation probability. Invariant T cells such as MAIT and iNKT could partly confound zero-insertion analyses, although diverse VJ usage argued against such confounding for most clonotypes. Abundant cord blood beta clonotypes carried fewer insertions; young adult naive repertoires showed a weaker similar trend, while memory repertoires showed none. The excess sharing between twins in beta out-of-frame sequences was weaker because fewer shared sequences reduced the signal-to-noise ratio. Recombination models systematically underestimated out-of-frame TCR alpha sharing in monozygotic twins but agreed with sharing between unrelated individuals. Because the same donors could not be followed over many years, the conclusions depended on cross-sectional statistical analysis.

V has 3 bases trimmed and J has 4 bases trimmed; junction bases matching no gene number 18. Including the terminal cysteine and phenylalanine, the CDR3 comprises 20 residues. Of the read, only the CDR3 DNA is kept; its 60 bases are in frame from base 1. CDR1 and CDR2 are read off the germline V gene (reference sequence) as DFQATT and SNEGSKA. Sequences were obtained from naive T cells sorted from blood. Interpreted using the paper, the cell subset or site label stands for: cells isolated with a human naive T-cell isolation kit. The sequence joins TRBV20-1 to TRBJ2-1, and TRBD2 matches 13 of the central bases. The TCR was taken from a woman aged 45-60 years in good health. DNA sequence: TGCAGTGCTAGGGCCGGACTAGCGGGAGTGAAGAGAGGCGGATACAATGAGCAGTTCTTC. This yields the protein CSARAGLAGVKRGGYNEQFF.